Below, 18 T cell receptor beta chains from the same sample are listed, as sequenced in a study of T cell repertoires in cytomegalovirus infection. Which antigens these TCRs recognize remains unknown. In TCRdb, the reads were re-called with MiXCR into one record per CDR3 protein. The data show about 280,000 distinct CDR3 sequences, 20% to 25% seen once. Specimen: cultured PBMCs, collected from culture after CMV antigen stimulation. The receptors come from a human donor in good health (CMV status not recorded). Some clones in this sample may be carry-over from other donors' samples.

This clonotype was recorded at least ten times. V and J are TRBV7-8 and TRBJ1-1, with a weak D call TRBD1 (6 bases). Trimming shortened V by 0 bases and J by 5 bases, and 19 bases separated the two germline ends. The CDR3 length is 17 residues. Germline V lookup: CDR1 SGHVS, CDR2 FQNEAQ. The DNA of the CDR3 is TGTGCCAGCAGCTTAGCCAGAGGGGGGTCAAAATGGACTGAAGCTTTCTTT. Translation: CASSLARGGSKWTEAFF.

This clonotype was detected once. CDR3: CASSRLAVDSYEQYF. The CDR3 nucleotides read TGTGCCAGCAGCAGACTAGCGGTCGACTCCTACGAGCAGTACTTC. The genes are TRBV6-1 and TRBJ2-7; 9 nucleotides line up with TRBD2. With 6 bases clipped from V and 0 bases from J, the junction kept 6 bases outside the gene matches. This CDR3 contains 15 residues. Germline CDR1 reads MNHNS; CDR2 reads SASEGT.

In its sample, this clonotype was seen a few times. The chain uses TRBV28 and TRBJ2-4; 7 nucleotides align to TRBD1. The CDR3 contains 16 residues. Germline trimming cut 6 bases from V and 0 bases from J; bases unmatched to any gene: 8. CDR1 and CDR2 (germline): MDHEN, SYDVKM. Here the CDR3 DNA reads TGTGCCAGCAGAACAGACAGGGTCCTAGCCAAAAACATTCAGTACTTC. Translated: CASRTDRVLAKNIQYF. Full variable domain (outside the CDR3, taken from reference TRBV28 and TRBJ2-4): DVKVTQSSRYLVKRTGEKVFLECVQDMDHENMFWYRQDPGLGLRLIYFSYDVKMKEKGDIPEGYSVSREKKERFSLILESASTNQTSMYLCASRTDRVLAKNIQYFGAGTRLSVL.

CDR3 amino acids: CSGRDRATNTGELFF. For the CDR3, the DNA is TGCAGTGGTCGGGACAGGGCTACGAACACCGGGGAGCTGTTTTTT. V usage is TRBV20-1 and J usage is TRBJ2-2, with TRBD1 matching over 9 bases. Per the germline V gene, CDR1 is DFQATT and CDR2 is SNEGSKA (reference sequence). V was clipped by 7 bases and J by 0 bases; unmatched bases: 6. The CDR3 extends over 15 amino acids.

This clonotype appeared a few times. The chain recombines TRBV6-2 or TRBV6-3 with TRBJ2-3, with D tentatively TRBD2 (5 bases). The CDR3 contains 14 residues. CDR1 and CDR2 from the germline V gene are MNHEY and SVGEGT. V lost 8 bases to trimming and J lost 6 bases, with 18 bases between them. CDR3 sequence reads: CASRPSGVRDTQYF. In nucleotides, the CDR3 is TGTGCCAGCCGGCCAAGCGGAGTCAGGGATACGCAGTATTTT.

The chain carries TRBV25-1 and TRBJ2-2; the D is unclear. This CDR3 comprises 13 residues. Between the trimmed V and J ends, which lost 6 bases and 1 base, there was a span of 6 bases. Germline V lookup: CDR1 MGHDK, CDR2 SYGVNS. This CDR3 is CASRNENTGELFF. For the CDR3, the DNA is TGTGCCAGCAGAAACGAGAACACCGGGGAGCTGTTTTTT.

This clonotype occurred a few times. V and J are TRBV5-1 and TRBJ2-5; D call uncertain. The germline gives CDR1 SGHRS, CDR2 YFSETQ. V lost 5 bases, J lost 4 bases, and 12 bases lay in between. This CDR3 has 13 amino acids. The CDR3 loop is CASSFQAGETQYF. CDR3 sequence (DNA): TGCGCCAGCAGTTTCCAGGCCGGAGAGACCCAGTACTTC.

This clonotype was detected ten times or more. The chain recombines TRBV2 with TRBJ1-2; unclear D gene. This CDR3 region has 13 residues. Between the trimmed V and J ends, which lost 0 bases and 4 bases, there was a span of 6 bases. From germline, CDR1 is SNHLY and CDR2 FYNNEI. CDR3 residues: CASSEALPYGYTF. The CDR3 DNA follows: TGTGCCAGCAGTGAAGCGTTGCCCTATGGCTACACCTTC.

The gene calls are TRBV28 and TRBJ1-4, with D tentatively TRBD1 (5 bases). Per germline, CDR1 MDHEN and CDR2 SYDVKM. CDR3 size: 14 residues. V was trimmed by 2 bases and J by 6 bases, leaving 10 bases between them. DNA of the CDR3: TGTGCCAGCAGTTTACCTGGAGGGGATGAAAAACTGTTTTTT. The encoded protein is CASSLPGGDEKLFF.

This clonotype showed up many times. The V gene is TRBV24-1, the J gene TRBJ1-2; D possibly corresponds to TRBD1 (5 bases). Trimming stripped 2 bases from V and 4 bases from J, with 7 bases between. The CDR3 is 13 amino acids. Per germline, CDR1 KGHDR and CDR2 SFDVKD. CDR3 loop: CATSDSGRYGYTF. The CDR3 region has the DNA TGTGCCACCAGTGATTCAGGGCGCTATGGCTACACCTTC.

J is TRBJ1-1 and V is TRBV6-2 or TRBV6-3, with a weak D call TRBD1 (6 bases). CDR3 length equals 15 residues. The ends were cut back, 2 bases at V and 5 bases at J, with 15 bases in the middle. CDR1 is MNHEY and CDR2 is SVGEGT in the germline V gene. CDR3 DNA: TGTGCCAGCAGTTACACAGGGTTCGGGAAGACTGAAGCTTTCTTT. Protein product: CASSYTGFGKTEAFF.

DNA of the CDR3: TGTGCCAGCTCACCAACGGGGGCAGGTGGCTACACCTTC. This gives the protein CASSPTGAGGYTF. The J gene is TRBJ1-2, the V gene TRBV18; TRBD1 might be the D (6 bases). The V gene's germline CDR1 is KGHSH and CDR2 LQKENI. The CDR3 loop spans 13 amino acids. Trimming left V 2 bases short and J 7 bases short, with 11 bases between.

This clonotype was seen a handful of times. The chain combines TRBV20-1 with TRBJ2-3, with TRBD2 as a possible D gene (6 bases). Germline V CDR1 and CDR2: DFQATT, SNEGSKA (reference sequence). The CDR3 loop spans 13 amino acids. The V gene lost 5 bases and the J gene lost 0 bases, with 9 bases spanning the gap. In nucleotides, the CDR3 is TGCAGTGCTTATCGGGGGAGCACAGATACGCAGTATTTT. It yields the protein CSAYRGSTDTQYF.

In its sample, this clonotype was seen a few times. The V call is TRBV19, the J call TRBJ1-4; D remains ambiguous. Trimming took off 3 bases at V and 7 bases at J, with 6 bases between the two ends. The CDR3 has 12 residues. Germline CDR1 and CDR2: LNHDA and SQIVND (reference sequence). The CDR3 DNA reads as TGTGCCAGTAGTATTCTGTCTGAAAAACTGTTTTTT. This sequence encodes CASSILSEKLFF.

The chain has TRBV20-1 and TRBJ2-1; tentative D call: TRBD2 (6 bases). Trimming removed 3 bases at V and 0 bases at J, with 15 bases between. This CDR3 is 16 amino acids long. CDR1 and CDR2 (germline): DFQATT, SNEGSKA (reference sequence). The CDR3 DNA follows: TGCAGTGCTAGGACTCGCGGGGCGGCCTCCTACAATGAGCAGTTCTTC. Encoded protein: CSARTRGAASYNEQFF.

Worth noting for this clonotype: One end of the junction varies from germline; a read error may be responsible. The chain links TRBV4-1 to TRBJ2-7, with D perhaps TRBD2 (5 bases). This CDR3 is 15 amino acids long. Germline CDR1 and CDR2: MGHRA and YSYEKL. The CDR3 DNA reads as TGTGCCAGCAGCCAAGATCGGCTAGCCTCGGCGAGACAGTACTTC. Translation: CASSQDRLASARQYF.

This clonotype was seen a few times. This chain connects TRBV6-2 or TRBV6-3 to TRBJ1-1, with D tentatively TRBD1 (5 bases). Trimming stripped 3 bases from V and 4 bases from J, with 9 bases between. Germline CDR1 MNHEY, CDR2 SVGEGT. The length of the CDR3 is 13 residues. The CDR3 loop is CASSYFRATEAFF. The CDR3, as DNA: TGTGCCAGCAGTTATTTCAGGGCCACTGAAGCTTTCTTT.

The genes are TRBV7-2 and TRBJ2-2; TRBD1 matches 7 bases. Germline lookup yields CDR1 SGHTA and CDR2 FQGNSA. The trim removed 4 bases at V and 6 bases at J, leaving 8 bases unmatched. The CDR3 is 15 amino acids. The CDR3 coding sequence is TGTGCCAGCAGCTCGTTCACAGGGGCGGCCGGGGAGCTGTTTTTT. Its translation is CASSSFTGAAGELFF.